This T cell receptor (beta chain) originates from a study of blood T cell repertoires in COVID-19. Study at large: Italy, Spain and the United States were the sources of the convalescent and acute COVID-19 samples. PBMCs, B-cell-depleted T cells, or T cells provided the cDNA or gDNA that made up the material.

The germline V and J ends were trimmed by 3 bases and 4 bases, with 15 bases remaining between them. The CDR3 has 15 residues. Germline loops: CDR1 WSHSY, CDR2 SAAADI. This clone showed up just a few times. TCRdb's copy holds only in-frame clones and misses some; the assay was immunoSEQ multiplex PCR. This sample has 20,000 to 30,000 clones; roughly nine tenths occur once, and the top ten carry 25% to 30%. J is TRBJ1-2 and V is TRBV10-2; D gene uncertain. Material for sequencing was peripheral blood. The sequence was collected from a man between 70 and 80 years old with COVID-19, enrolled during active disease. CDR3: CASSDEAHSGYGYTF. In DNA form, the CDR3 reads TGCGCCAGCAGTGACGAAGCCCACTCCGGCTATGGCTACACCTTC.